The present T cell receptor (beta chain) was sequenced within a study of regulatory T cells in long-lasting Graves disease. Trimming stripped 0 bases from V and 2 bases from J, with 11 bases between. Per germline, CDR1 MNHEY and CDR2 SVGAGI. The CDR3 length is 16 residues. Noted time point: newly diagnosed GD, antithyroid drugs for less than 3 months. Extracted RNA from PBMCs served as the source of the TCR library. Those enrolled as patients came out of an endocrinology department in Xi'an, China. TCR beta libraries were built with iRepertoire HTBI primers and Arm-PCR of CDR3 regions. Each CDR3 protein is one row after TCRdb ran MiXCR on the multiplex PCR reads. This sample carries roughly 380,000 distinct CDR3 sequences, 15% of them seen once, and the ten largest clones take about a fifth.

This material consisted of peripheral blood mononuclear cells (PBMCs), taken at new diagnosis, from a patient treated with antithyroid drugs. This receptor was identified in a female donor with Graves disease. This chain connects TRBV6-5 to TRBJ2-1; perhaps TRBD2 as D (5 bases). CDR3 in amino acids: CASSYSISSAYNEQFF. In nucleotides, the CDR3 is TGTGCCAGCAGTTACTCGATTAGTAGCGCCTACAATGAGCAGTTCTTC.